This section outlines one T cell receptor (beta chain) sequence together with its context. Its antigen remains unidentified. These data belong to a study of CD8 T cells in Susac syndrome. Study-level findings and limits: The authors acknowledged that the study's TCR sequencing and HLA analysis involved relatively few individuals.

RNA, at roughly 0.45 to 1 ug, was reverse transcribed with random hexamers. MiXCR was run by TCRdb on the immunoSEQ multiplex PCR reads, yielding one entry per CDR3 protein. There are hundreds of thousands of distinct CDR3 sequences in the sample; 85% occur only once, and roughly 0.21% lies in the top ten. Germline V gene data show CDR1 as MNHEY and CDR2 as SVGEGT. Unmatched junction bases numbered 18, after V lost 1 base and J lost 3 bases. The CDR3 covers 20 residues. This chain joins TRBV6-2 or TRBV6-3 and TRBJ2-7, with 10 bases fitting TRBD1. The TCR originated in a human donor with multiple sclerosis. The sample taken for sequencing was CD8+ T cells from PBMCs. The CDR3 DNA reads as TGTGCCAGCAGTTACTGGGACAGGGGACCCCCGGGGGCCCGCCACTACGAGCAGTACTTC. Protein product: CASSYWDRGPPGARHYEQYF.